These T cell receptor beta chains were read from a single sample in a study of T cell responses to AZD1222 COVID-19 vaccine. Profiling relied on immunoSEQ multiplex PCR, and the TCRdb table lists in-frame clones only, not all of them. The sample has just under 90,000 clones, just over 85% seen once; the top ten hold about 9.3%. Here the sequenced sample was peripheral blood, taken on day 0 of MenACWY control vaccination. Receptor source: an adult in good health. The CDR3 runs from the conserved cysteine through the conserved F or W. D genes are given only for firm matches. For some rows the clone size is stated as once, few or many, or as a class when expanded; others skip it.

TRBJ1-5	once	13	TRBV4-3	NA	CASSQGGNQPQHF	TGCGCCAGCAGCCAGGGAGGCAATCAGCCCCAGCATTTT
TRBJ1-4	NA	15	TRBV18	NA	CASSPERGVEEKLFF	TGTGCCAGCTCACCTGAGCGGGGGGTTGAGGAAAAACTGTTTTTT
TRBJ2-3	NA	16	TRBV5-1	TRBD2	CASSPLQRGGTDTQYF	TGCGCCAGCAGCCCACTTCAGCGGGGGGGCACAGATACGCAGTATTTT
TRBJ2-1	NA	16	TRBV19	NA	CASSIGSGVSYNEQFF	TGTGCCAGTAGTATAGGGTCAGGGGTATCCTACAATGAGCAGTTCTTC
TRBJ1-1	NA	14	TRBV28	TRBD1	CASSLHQGASEAFF	TGTGCCAGCAGTTTGCATCAGGGGGCCTCTGAAGCTTTCTTT
TRBJ1-6	NA	15	TRBV5-5	NA	CASSLGGSYNSPLHF	TGTGCCAGCAGCTTGGGGGGAAGCTATAATTCACCCCTCCACTTT
TRBJ1-3	once	15	TRBV25-1	NA	CATGGFRKSGNTIYF	TGTGCCACCGGGGGTTTTAGGAAAAGTGGAAACACCATATATTTT
TRBJ2-2	NA	14	TRBV6-5	TRBD1	CASRPGQSTGELFF	TGTGCCAGCAGACCGGGACAGAGTACCGGGGAGCTGTTTTTT
TRBJ1-1	NA	12	TRBV4-2	NA	CASSQATVEAFF	TGTGCCAGCAGCCAGGCGACGGTTGAAGCTTTCTTT
TRBJ2-6	NA	17	TRBV11-3	TRBD1	CASSVRDRATGANVLTF	TGTGCCAGCAGCGTACGGGACAGGGCGACAGGGGCCAACGTCCTGACTTTC
TRBJ2-2	NA	16	TRBV7-9	TRBD1	CASRRTGRGNTGELFF	TGTGCCAGCAGGAGGACAGGAAGGGGGAACACCGGGGAGCTGTTTTTT
TRBJ1-6	NA	16	TRBV28	TRBD1	CATTTSTGLYNSPLHF	TGTGCCACCACGACCTCGACAGGGCTCTATAATTCACCCCTCCACTTT
TRBJ1-1	NA	13	TRBV30	NA	CAWTQRDDTEAFF	TGTGCCTGGACCCAGCGGGACGACACTGAAGCTTTCTTT
TRBJ2-3	NA	11	TRBV6-1	NA	CASSEEYTQYF	TGTGCCAGCAGTGAAGAGTATACGCAGTATTTT
TRBJ1-2	NA	15	TRBV6-5	NA	CASSPGGIWNYGYTF	TGTGCCAGCAGCCCGGGTGGAATTTGGAACTATGGCTACACCTTC
TRBJ1-6	NA	15	TRBV27	NA	CASSSEWGGPSPLHF	TGTGCCAGCAGTTCGGAATGGGGGGGCCCGTCACCCCTCCACTTT
TRBJ1-5	NA	16	TRBV2	TRBD1	CASRSGTGNSNQPQHF	TGTGCCAGCAGGTCCGGGACAGGGAATAGCAATCAGCCCCAGCATTTT
TRBJ1-5	once	16	TRBV28	TRBD1	CASSSLTGGSNQPQHF	TGTGCCAGCAGTTCCCTAACAGGGGGAAGCAATCAGCCCCAGCATTTT
TRBJ2-4	NA	16	TRBV19	TRBD1	CASSIDTWDRGNIQYF	TGTGCCAGTAGTATAGATACTTGGGACAGGGGGAACATTCAGTACTTC
TRBJ2-2	few	18	TRBV14	TRBD1	CASSQIRGRDSSTGELFF	TGTGCCAGCAGCCAAATCCGAGGCCGGGACAGCTCGACCGGGGAGCTGTTTTTT
TRBJ1-1	NA	13	TRBV6-5	NA	CASSRRLNTEAFF	TGTGCCAGCAGCCGACGGTTGAACACTGAAGCTTTCTTT
TRBJ2-3	NA	15	TRBV7-8	TRBD2	CAISKGGGAADTQYF	TGTGCCATCTCAAAGGGCGGGGGGGCCGCAGATACGCAGTATTTT
TRBJ2-1	NA	16	TRBV27	TRBD2	CASSEGGLAGGYEQFF	TGTGCCAGCAGCGAAGGAGGACTAGCGGGGGGGTATGAGCAGTTCTTC
TRBJ2-3	NA	15	TRBV11-3	TRBD1	CASSHGQGRGDTQYF	TGTGCCAGCAGCCACGGACAGGGGCGCGGAGATACGCAGTATTTT
TRBJ2-1	NA	16	TRBV13	NA	CASSLGVSSSYNEQFF	TGTGCCAGCAGCTTAGGGGTTTCGAGCTCCTACAATGAGCAGTTCTTC
TRBJ1-1	NA	13	TRBV6-5	TRBD1	CASSYGTGLEAFF	TGTGCCAGCAGTTACGGGACAGGGCTTGAAGCTTTCTTT
TRBJ2-2	once	12	TRBV7-2	NA	CASRHPPGELFF	TGTGCCAGCAGACACCCTCCCGGGGAGCTGTTTTTT
TRBJ1-1	few	12	TRBV12-3/TRBV12-4	NA	CASGISGAEAFF	TGTGCCAGCGGTATTTCAGGGGCAGAAGCTTTCTTT
TRBJ2-3	once	15	TRBV9	NA	CASSVGVGVTDTQYF	TGTGCCAGCAGCGTAGGGGTGGGGGTCACAGATACGCAGTATTTT
TRBJ2-7	NA	13	TRBV5-6	NA	CASSFRAGDEQYF	TGTGCCAGCAGCTTTCGCGCGGGCGACGAGCAGTACTTC
TRBJ1-5	NA	15	TRBV5-8	NA	CASSLRGGMAQPQHF	TGTGCCAGCAGCCTCCGAGGGGGGATGGCTCAGCCCCAGCATTTT
TRBJ2-6	NA	18	TRBV5-4	TRBD1	CASSLGQGVISGANVLTF	TGTGCCAGCAGCTTAGGACAGGGGGTGATCTCTGGGGCCAACGTCCTGACTTTC